This T cell receptor beta chain appears in the sequencing data of a study of neurological immune-mediated disorders. Sequencing runs each generated in excess of 190 million TCR-beta sequences derived from 15-18 subjects. Using its own MiXCR run on the 5' RACE reads, TCRdb lists one record per CDR3 protein. The sample consists of roughly 60,000 distinct CDR3 sequences, roughly 3.5% of them appearing once. Study conclusions and caveats: Phylogenetic analysis grouped 18 of 34 multiple sclerosis patients' repertoires together, suggesting a possible repertoire signature. Expansion of TCR clones was greatest in HTLV-1-associated myelopathy and smallest in multiple sclerosis, where it fell below that of healthy controls.

This clonotype has at least ten counts. Its specificity is unknown. Germline CDR1 DFQATT, CDR2 SNEGSKA (reference sequence). CDR3 size: 14 residues. Unsorted libraries were prepared from 2 million PBMCs that had been stored at -80 C. This receptor was identified in a woman in her 30s with multiple sclerosis. The chain carries TRBV20-1 and TRBJ2-3; possibly TRBD1 or TRBD2 for D (6 bases each). Input material: PBMCs. CDR3 in amino acids: CGAFGPGATDTQYF. CDR3 DNA sequence: TGCGGAGCTTTTGGGCCGGGGGCCACAGATACGCAGTATTTT.